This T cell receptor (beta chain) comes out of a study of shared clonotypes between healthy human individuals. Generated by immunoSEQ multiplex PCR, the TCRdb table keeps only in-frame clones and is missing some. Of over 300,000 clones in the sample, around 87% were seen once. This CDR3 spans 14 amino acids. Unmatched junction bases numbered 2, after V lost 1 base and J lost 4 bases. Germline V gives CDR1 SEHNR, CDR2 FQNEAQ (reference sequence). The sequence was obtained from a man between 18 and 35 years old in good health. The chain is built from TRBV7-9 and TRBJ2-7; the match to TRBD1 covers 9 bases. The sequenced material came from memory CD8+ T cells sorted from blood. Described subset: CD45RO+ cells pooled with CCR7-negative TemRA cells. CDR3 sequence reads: CASSLVGQGYEQYF. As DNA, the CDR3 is TGTGCCAGCAGCTTAGTTGGACAGGGGTACGAGCAGTACTTC.